This is a list of T cell receptor beta chains from one sample in a study of blood T cell repertoires in COVID-19. The data were produced by immunoSEQ multiplex PCR, yet TCRdb's version contains in-frame clones alone and is incomplete. The data contain some 300,000 clones, 85% of them singletons. The sample consisted of peripheral blood. These receptors were collected from a woman aged 45-59 years with active or convalescent COVID-19. Each CDR3 is given with its conserved first and last residue. Each record gives: V gene, J gene, clone size, D gene, CDR3 protein, CDR3 DNA. D genes are given only for firm matches. Clone size, where shown, is once, few, many, or a class for clones that have expanded.

V gene: TRBV19
J gene: TRBJ1-1
clone size: .
D gene: .
CDR3 protein: CASSILSTENTEAFF
CDR3 DNA: TGTGCCAGTAGTATCCTCTCGACAGAGAACACTGAAGCTTTCTTT

V gene: TRBV27
J gene: TRBJ2-2
clone size: .
D gene: TRBD2
CDR3 protein: CASSGGLALNTGELFF
CDR3 DNA: TGTGCCAGCAGCGGGGGACTAGCTTTGAACACCGGGGAGCTGTTTTTT

V gene: TRBV5-6
J gene: TRBJ1-2
clone size: .
D gene: TRBD1
CDR3 protein: CASSQIRDRGFYGYTF
CDR3 DNA: TGTGCCAGCAGCCAAATCCGGGACAGGGGATTCTATGGCTACACCTTC

V gene: TRBV25-1
J gene: TRBJ2-1
clone size: few
D gene: TRBD2
CDR3 protein: CASSLAGDYNEQFF
CDR3 DNA: TGTGCCAGCAGTCTAGCGGGAGACTACAATGAGCAGTTCTTC

V gene: TRBV30
J gene: TRBJ1-2
clone size: few
D gene: .
CDR3 protein: CAWSAFFGGGYTF
CDR3 DNA: TGTGCCTGGAGTGCCTTCTTTGGAGGCGGCTACACCTTC

V gene: TRBV5-6
J gene: TRBJ1-1
clone size: .
D gene: TRBD1
CDR3 protein: CASSRDRGNAEAFF
CDR3 DNA: TGTGCCAGCAGTCGCGACAGGGGGAACGCTGAAGCTTTCTTT

V gene: TRBV14
J gene: TRBJ1-4
clone size: .
D gene: TRBD1
CDR3 protein: CASSRHLGTGINEKLFF
CDR3 DNA: TGTGCCAGCAGCCGGCACCTGGGGACAGGGATTAATGAAAAACTGTTTTTT

V gene: TRBV7-9
J gene: TRBJ1-2
clone size: .
D gene: .
CDR3 protein: CASSLGGLNYGYTF
CDR3 DNA: TGTGCCAGCAGCTTAGGTGGACTAAACTATGGCTACACCTTC

V gene: TRBV11-3
J gene: TRBJ2-7
clone size: .
D gene: .
CDR3 protein: CASSLGPYSSRQRVIYEQYF
CDR3 DNA: TGTGCCAGCAGCTTGGGCCCTTACTCATCAAGACAGCGGGTTATATACGAGCAGTACTTC

V gene: TRBV3-1/TRBV3-2
J gene: TRBJ2-2
clone size: once
D gene: .
CDR3 protein: CASSHGRGNTGELFF
CDR3 DNA: TGTGCCAGCAGCCACGGAAGAGGAAACACCGGGGAGCTGTTTTTT

V gene: TRBV11-2
J gene: TRBJ2-3
clone size: few
D gene: TRBD2
CDR3 protein: CASSLASGPTDTQYF
CDR3 DNA: TGTGCCAGCAGCTTAGCTAGCGGACCCACAGATACGCAGTATTTT

V gene: TRBV4-1
J gene: TRBJ1-2
clone size: .
D gene: .
CDR3 protein: CASSQPLTGTYGYTF
CDR3 DNA: TGCGCCAGCAGCCAACCCCTTACAGGGACCTATGGCTACACCTTC

V gene: TRBV3-1/TRBV3-2
J gene: TRBJ2-1
clone size: .
D gene: .
CDR3 protein: CASSQGPAVEQFF
CDR3 DNA: TGTGCCAGCAGCCAAGGGCCAGCGGTTGAGCAGTTCTTC

V gene: TRBV9
J gene: TRBJ1-5
clone size: .
D gene: .
CDR3 protein: CASSPNFRVGQPQHF
CDR3 DNA: TGTGCCAGCAGCCCGAACTTCAGGGTTGGTCAGCCCCAGCATTTT

V gene: TRBV21-1
J gene: TRBJ1-1
clone size: .
D gene: .
CDR3 protein: CASSGTVEAFF
CDR3 DNA: TGTGCCAGCAGCGGGACAGTTGAAGCTTTCTTT

V gene: TRBV18
J gene: TRBJ2-7
clone size: .
D gene: .
CDR3 protein: CASSPSYGSGYEQYF
CDR3 DNA: TGTGCCAGCTCACCTTCATACGGGAGCGGCTACGAGCAGTACTTC

V gene: TRBV2
J gene: TRBJ2-5
clone size: .
D gene: TRBD1
CDR3 protein: CASSRDRGGEETQYF
CDR3 DNA: TGTGCCAGCAGTAGGGACAGGGGTGGGGAAGAGACCCAGTACTTC